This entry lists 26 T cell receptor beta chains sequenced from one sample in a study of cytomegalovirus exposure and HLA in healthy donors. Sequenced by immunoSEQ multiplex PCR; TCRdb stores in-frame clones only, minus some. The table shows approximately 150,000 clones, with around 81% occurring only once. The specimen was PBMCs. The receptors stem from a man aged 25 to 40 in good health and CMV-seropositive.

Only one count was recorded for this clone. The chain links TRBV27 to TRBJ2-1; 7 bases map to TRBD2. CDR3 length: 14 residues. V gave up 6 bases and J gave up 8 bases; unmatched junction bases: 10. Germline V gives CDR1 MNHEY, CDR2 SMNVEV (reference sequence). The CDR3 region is CASSQWEGRDEQFF. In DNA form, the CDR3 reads TGTGCCAGCAGCCAATGGGAGGGTCGGGATGAGCAGTTCTTC.

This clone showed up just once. The CDR3 DNA reads as TGTGCCAGCACCTGGACAGGGGGCGCCCCCGGGGAGCTGTTTTTT. Its translation: CASTWTGGAPGELFF. The chain is built from TRBV27 and TRBJ2-2; 11 bases are a match to TRBD1. The CDR3 runs to 15 residues. CDR1 MNHEY and CDR2 SMNVEV come from the germline V gene (reference sequence). Trimming at V came to 7 bases and at J to 6 bases, leaving 7 bases not matched to a gene.

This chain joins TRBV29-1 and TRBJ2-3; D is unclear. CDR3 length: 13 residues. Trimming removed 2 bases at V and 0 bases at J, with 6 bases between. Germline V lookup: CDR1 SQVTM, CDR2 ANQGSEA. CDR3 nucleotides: TGCAGCGTTGAACCCAGGAGCACAGATACGCAGTATTTT. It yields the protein CSVEPRSTDTQYF.

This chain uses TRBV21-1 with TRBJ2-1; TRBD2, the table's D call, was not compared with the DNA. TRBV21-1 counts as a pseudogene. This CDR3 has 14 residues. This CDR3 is CASTPRSSYNEQFF. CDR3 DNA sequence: TGTGCCAGCACCCCAAGGAGCTCCTACAATGAGCAGTTCTTC.

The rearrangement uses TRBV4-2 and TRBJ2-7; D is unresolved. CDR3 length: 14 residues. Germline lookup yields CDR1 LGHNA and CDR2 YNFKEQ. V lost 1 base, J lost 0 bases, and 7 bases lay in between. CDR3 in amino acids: CASSQGANSYEQYF. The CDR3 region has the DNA TGTGCCAGCAGCCAAGGAGCAAACTCCTACGAGCAGTACTTC.

The CDR3 region is CASSPGQGDIQYF. As DNA, the CDR3 is TGTGCCAGCAGCCCGGGACAGGGAGACATTCAGTACTTC. This sequence joins TRBV7-9 and TRBJ2-4, with TRBD1 matching 9 bases. The germline gives CDR1 SEHNR, CDR2 FQNEAQ (reference sequence). Losses at the gene ends were 5 bases for V and 8 bases for J; bases not matched to a gene: 4. The CDR3 sequence is 13 residues long. The whole variable domain, remainder taken from reference TRBV7-9 and TRBJ2-4, is DTGVSQNPRHKITKRGQNVTFRCDPISEHNRLYWYRQTLGQGPEFLTYFQNEAQLEKSRLLSDRFSAERPKGSFSTLEIQRTEQGDSAMYLCASSPGQGDIQYFGAGTRLSVL.

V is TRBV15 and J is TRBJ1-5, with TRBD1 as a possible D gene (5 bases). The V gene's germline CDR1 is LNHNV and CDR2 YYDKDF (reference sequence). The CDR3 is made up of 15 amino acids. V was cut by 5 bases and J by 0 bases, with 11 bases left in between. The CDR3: CATSSRRGSNQPQHF. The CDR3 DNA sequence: TGTGCCACCAGCTCCCGGAGGGGTAGCAATCAGCCCCAGCATTTT. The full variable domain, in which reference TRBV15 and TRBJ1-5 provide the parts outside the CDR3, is DAMVIQNPRYQVTQFGKPVTLSCSQTLNHNVMYWYQQKSSQAPKLLFHYYDKDFNNEADTPDNFQSRRPNTSFCFLDIRSPGLGDTAMYLCATSSRRGSNQPQHFGDGTRLSIL.

The CDR3 DNA reads TGCGCCAGCAGCTTGGGGTACAGGGTGGAGACCCAGTACTTC. Its translation is CASSLGYRVETQYF. The chain recombines TRBV5-1 with TRBJ2-5; D is perhaps TRBD1 (6 bases). The germline V gene has CDR1 SGHRS and CDR2 YFSETQ. V was pared by 0 bases and J by 5 bases, with 11 bases between. The CDR3 has 14 residues.

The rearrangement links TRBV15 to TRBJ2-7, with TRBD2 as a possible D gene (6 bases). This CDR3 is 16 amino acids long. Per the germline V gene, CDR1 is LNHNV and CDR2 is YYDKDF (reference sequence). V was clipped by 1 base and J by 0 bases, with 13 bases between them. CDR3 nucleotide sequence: TGTGCCACCAGCAGAGTAGGCGGGGTACACTCCTACGAGCAGTACTTC. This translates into CATSRVGGVHSYEQYF. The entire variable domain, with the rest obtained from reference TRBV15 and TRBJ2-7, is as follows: DAMVIQNPRYQVTQFGKPVTLSCSQTLNHNVMYWYQQKSSQAPKLLFHYYDKDFNNEADTPDNFQSRRPNTSFCFLDIRSPGLGDTAMYLCATSRVGGVHSYEQYFGPGTRLTVT.

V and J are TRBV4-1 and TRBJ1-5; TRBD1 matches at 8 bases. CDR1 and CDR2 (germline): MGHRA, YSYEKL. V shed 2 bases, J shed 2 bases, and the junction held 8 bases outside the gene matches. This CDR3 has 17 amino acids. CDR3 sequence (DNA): TGCGCCAGCAGCCAACGTCAGGGGGCGGAAGGCAATCAGCCCCAGCATTTT. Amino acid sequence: CASSQRQGAEGNQPQHF.

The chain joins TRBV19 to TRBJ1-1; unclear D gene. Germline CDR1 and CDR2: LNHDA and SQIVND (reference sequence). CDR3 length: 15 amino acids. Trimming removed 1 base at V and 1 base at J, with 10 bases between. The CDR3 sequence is CASSIGRAGNTEAFF. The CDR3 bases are TGTGCCAGTAGTATAGGGCGGGCGGGGAACACTGAAGCTTTCTTT.

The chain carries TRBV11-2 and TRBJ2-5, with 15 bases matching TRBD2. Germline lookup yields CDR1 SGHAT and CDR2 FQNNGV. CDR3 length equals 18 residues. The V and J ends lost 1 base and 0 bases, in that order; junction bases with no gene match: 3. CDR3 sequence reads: CASSLGTSGGVYQETQYF. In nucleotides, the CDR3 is TGTGCCAGCAGCTTAGGGACTAGCGGGGGGGTCTACCAAGAGACCCAGTACTTC.

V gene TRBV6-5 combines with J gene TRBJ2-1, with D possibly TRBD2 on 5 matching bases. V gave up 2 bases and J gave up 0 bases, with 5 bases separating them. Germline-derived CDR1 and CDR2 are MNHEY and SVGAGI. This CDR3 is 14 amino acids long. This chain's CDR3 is CASSYLASYNEQFF. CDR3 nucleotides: TGTGCCAGCAGTTACCTAGCCTCCTACAATGAGCAGTTCTTC.

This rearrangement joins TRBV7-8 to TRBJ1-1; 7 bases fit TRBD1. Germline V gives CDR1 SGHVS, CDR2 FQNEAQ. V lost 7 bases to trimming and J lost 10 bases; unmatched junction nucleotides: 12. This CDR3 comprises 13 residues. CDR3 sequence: CASTSGGWAGAFF. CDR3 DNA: TGTGCCAGCACTTCAGGGGGGTGGGCAGGAGCTTTCTTT. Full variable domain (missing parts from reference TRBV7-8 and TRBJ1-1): GAGVSQSPRYKVAKRGQDVALRCDPISGHVSLFWYQQALGQGPEFLTYFQNEAQLDKSGLPSDRFFAERPEGSVSTLKIQRTQQEDSAVYLCASTSGGWAGAFFGQGTRLTVV.

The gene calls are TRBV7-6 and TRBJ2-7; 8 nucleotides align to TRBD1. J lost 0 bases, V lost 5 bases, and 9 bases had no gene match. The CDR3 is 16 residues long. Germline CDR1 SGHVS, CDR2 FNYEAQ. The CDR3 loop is CASSRPQGALSYEQYF. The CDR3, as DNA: TGTGCCAGCAGCAGACCCCAGGGGGCCCTCTCCTACGAGCAGTACTTC.

The chain's CDR3 is CASSYSIAGEETQYF. The CDR3 nucleotides are TGTGCCAGCAGTTACTCGATTGCAGGGGAAGAGACCCAGTACTTC. This chain links TRBV6-5 with TRBJ2-5; D is perhaps TRBD1 (6 bases). Germline V gene data show CDR1 as MNHEY and CDR2 as SVGAGI. Trimming left V 0 bases short and J 3 bases short, with 11 bases between. The CDR3 length is 15 residues.

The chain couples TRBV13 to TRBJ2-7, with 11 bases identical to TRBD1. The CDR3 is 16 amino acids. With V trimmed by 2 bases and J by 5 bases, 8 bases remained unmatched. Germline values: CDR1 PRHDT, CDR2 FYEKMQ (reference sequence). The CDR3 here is CASSLNPGQGVHEQYF. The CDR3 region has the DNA TGTGCCAGCAGCTTAAACCCGGGACAGGGGGTTCACGAGCAGTACTTC.

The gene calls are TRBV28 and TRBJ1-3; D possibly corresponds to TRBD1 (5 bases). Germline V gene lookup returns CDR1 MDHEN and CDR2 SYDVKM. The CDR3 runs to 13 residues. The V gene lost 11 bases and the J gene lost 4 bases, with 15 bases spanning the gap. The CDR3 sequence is CASRRGSGNTIYF. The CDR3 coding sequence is TGTGCCTCAAGGAGGGGCTCAGGAAACACCATATATTTT.

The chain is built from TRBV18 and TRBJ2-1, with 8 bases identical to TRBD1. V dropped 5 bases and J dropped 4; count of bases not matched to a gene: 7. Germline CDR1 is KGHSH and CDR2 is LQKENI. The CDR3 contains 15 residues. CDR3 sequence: CASSTDRGGYNEQFF. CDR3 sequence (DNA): TGTGCCAGCTCAACCGACAGGGGTGGTTACAATGAGCAGTTCTTC.

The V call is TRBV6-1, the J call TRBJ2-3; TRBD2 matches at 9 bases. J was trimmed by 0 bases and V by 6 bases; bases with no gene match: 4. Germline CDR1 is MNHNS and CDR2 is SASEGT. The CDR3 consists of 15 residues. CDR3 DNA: TGTGCCAGCAGCCACAGCGGGGGGAGCACAGATACGCAGTATTTT. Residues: CASSHSGGSTDTQYF.

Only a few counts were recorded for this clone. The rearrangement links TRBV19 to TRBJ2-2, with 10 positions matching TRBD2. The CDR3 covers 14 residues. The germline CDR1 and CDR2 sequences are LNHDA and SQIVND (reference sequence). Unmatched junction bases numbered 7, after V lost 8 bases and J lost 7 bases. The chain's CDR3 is CASALAGVIGELFF. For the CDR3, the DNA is TGTGCCAGTGCGCTAGCGGGGGTTATCGGGGAGCTGTTTTTT.

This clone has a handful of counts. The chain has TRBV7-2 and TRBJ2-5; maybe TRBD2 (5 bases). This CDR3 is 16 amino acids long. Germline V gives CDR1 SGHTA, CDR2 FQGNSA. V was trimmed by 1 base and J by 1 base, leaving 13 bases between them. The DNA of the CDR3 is TGTGCCAGCAGCTTAGTTAGCGACCCGATCCAAGAGACCCAGTACTTC. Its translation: CASSLVSDPIQETQYF.

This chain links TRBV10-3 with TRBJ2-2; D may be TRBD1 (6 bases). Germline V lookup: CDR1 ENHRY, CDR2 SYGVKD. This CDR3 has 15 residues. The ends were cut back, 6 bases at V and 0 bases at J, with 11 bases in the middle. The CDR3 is CAISATGANTGELFF. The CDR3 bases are TGTGCCATCAGCGCGACAGGTGCGAACACCGGGGAGCTGTTTTTT.

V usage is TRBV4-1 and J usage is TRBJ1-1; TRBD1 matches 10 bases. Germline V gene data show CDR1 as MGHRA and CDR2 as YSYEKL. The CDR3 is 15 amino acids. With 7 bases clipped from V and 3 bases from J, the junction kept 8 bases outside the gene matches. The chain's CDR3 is CASTSPGTGDTEAFF. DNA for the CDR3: TGCGCCAGCACCTCGCCCGGGACAGGGGACACTGAAGCTTTCTTT.

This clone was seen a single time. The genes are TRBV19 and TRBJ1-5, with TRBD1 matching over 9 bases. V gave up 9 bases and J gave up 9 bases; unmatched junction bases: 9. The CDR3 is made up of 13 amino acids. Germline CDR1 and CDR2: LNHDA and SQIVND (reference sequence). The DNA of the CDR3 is TGTGCCAGCAGTGGGACAGGGTCTAGGCCCCAGCATTTT. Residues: CASSGTGSRPQHF.

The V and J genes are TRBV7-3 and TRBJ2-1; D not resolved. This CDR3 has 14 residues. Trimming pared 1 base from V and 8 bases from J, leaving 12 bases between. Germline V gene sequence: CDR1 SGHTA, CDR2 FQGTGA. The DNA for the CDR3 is TGTGCCAGCAGCTTAAATGGCAGAATCGATGAGCAGTTCTTC. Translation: CASSLNGRIDEQFF.